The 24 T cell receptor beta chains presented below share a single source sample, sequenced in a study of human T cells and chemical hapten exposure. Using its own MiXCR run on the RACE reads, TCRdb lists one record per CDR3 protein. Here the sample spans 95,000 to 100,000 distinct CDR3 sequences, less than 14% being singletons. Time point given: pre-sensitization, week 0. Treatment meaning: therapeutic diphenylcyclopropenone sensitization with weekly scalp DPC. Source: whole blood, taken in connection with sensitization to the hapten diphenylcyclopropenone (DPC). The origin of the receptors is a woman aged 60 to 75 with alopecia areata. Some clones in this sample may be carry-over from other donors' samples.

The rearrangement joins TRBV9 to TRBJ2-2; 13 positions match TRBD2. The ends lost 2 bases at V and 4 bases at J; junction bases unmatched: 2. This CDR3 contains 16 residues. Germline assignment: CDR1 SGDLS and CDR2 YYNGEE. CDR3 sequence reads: CASSVRTSGGTGELFF. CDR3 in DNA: TGTGCCAGCAGCGTTCGGACTAGCGGGGGCACCGGGGAGCTGTTTTTT.

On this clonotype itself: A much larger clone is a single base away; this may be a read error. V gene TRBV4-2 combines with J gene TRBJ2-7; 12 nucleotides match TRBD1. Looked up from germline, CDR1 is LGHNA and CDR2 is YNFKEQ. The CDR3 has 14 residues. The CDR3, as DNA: TGTGCCAGCAGCGCGGGACAGGGGGCCTTCGAGCAGCACTTC. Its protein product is CASSAGQGAFEQHF.

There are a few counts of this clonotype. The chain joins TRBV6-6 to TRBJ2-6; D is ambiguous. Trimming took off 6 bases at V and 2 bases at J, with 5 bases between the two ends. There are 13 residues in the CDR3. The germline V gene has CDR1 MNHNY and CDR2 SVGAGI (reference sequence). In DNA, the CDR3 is TGTGCCAGCAGGGAAACTGGGGCCAACGTCCTGACTTTC. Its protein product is CASRETGANVLTF.

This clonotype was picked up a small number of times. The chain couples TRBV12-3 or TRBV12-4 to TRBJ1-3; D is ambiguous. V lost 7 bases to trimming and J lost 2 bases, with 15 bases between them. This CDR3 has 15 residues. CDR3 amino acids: CASNPPKGTGNTIYF. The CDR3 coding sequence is TGTGCCAGCAATCCCCCCAAAGGAACTGGAAACACCATATATTTT.

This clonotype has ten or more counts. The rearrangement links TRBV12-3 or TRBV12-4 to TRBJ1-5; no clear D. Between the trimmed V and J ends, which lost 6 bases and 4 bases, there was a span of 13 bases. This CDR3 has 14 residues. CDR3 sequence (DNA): TGTGCCAGCAGATCTAGAGATTGGAATCAGCCCCAGCATTTT. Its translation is CASRSRDWNQPQHF.

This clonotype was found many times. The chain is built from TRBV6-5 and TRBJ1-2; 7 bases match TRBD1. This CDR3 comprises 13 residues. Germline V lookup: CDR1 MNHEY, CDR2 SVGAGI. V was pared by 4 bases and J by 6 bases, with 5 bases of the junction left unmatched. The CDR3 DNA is TGTGCCAGCAGTTTCTCCAGGGGGAATGGCTACACCTTC. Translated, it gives CASSFSRGNGYTF.

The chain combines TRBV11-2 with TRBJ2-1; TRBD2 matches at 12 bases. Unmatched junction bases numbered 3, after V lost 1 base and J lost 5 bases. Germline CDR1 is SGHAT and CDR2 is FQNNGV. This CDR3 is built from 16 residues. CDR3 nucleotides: TGTGCCAGCAGCTTAGGTACTAGCGGGGGGAACAATGAGCAGTTCTTC. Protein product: CASSLGTSGGNNEQFF.

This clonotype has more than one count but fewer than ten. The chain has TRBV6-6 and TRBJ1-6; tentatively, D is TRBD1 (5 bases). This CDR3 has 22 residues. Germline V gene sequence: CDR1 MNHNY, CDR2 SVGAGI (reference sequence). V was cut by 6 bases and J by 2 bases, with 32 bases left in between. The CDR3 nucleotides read TGTGCCAGCAGAGACCGTCGTTTGATTTATCGGGGCGAGGGTCCCTATAATTCACCCCTCCACTTT. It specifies CASRDRRLIYRGEGPYNSPLHF.

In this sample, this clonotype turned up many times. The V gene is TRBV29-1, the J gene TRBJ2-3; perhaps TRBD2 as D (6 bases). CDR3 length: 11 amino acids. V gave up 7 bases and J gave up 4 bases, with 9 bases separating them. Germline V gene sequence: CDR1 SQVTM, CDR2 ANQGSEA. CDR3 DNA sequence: TGCAGCGGCGGGACGTCAGATACGCAGTATTTT. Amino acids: CSGGTSDTQYF.

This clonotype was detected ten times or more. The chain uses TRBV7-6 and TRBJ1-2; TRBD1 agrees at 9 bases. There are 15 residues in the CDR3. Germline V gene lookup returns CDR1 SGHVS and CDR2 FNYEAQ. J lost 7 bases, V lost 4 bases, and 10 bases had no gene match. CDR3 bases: TGTGCCAGCAGCTCAACCGACAGGGGGATATTTGGCTACACCTTC. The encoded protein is CASSSTDRGIFGYTF.

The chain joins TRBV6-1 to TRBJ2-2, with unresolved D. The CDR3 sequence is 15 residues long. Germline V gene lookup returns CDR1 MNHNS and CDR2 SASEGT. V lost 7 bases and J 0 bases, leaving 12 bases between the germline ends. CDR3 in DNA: TGTGCCAGCACCGGAGCTTATACGAACACCGGGGAGCTGTTTTTT. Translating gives CASTGAYTNTGELFF.

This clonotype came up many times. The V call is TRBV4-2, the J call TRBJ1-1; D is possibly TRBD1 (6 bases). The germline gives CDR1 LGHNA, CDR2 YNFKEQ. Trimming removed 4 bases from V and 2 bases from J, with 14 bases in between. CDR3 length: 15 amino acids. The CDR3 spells CASSRKTGPNTEAFF. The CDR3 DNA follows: TGTGCCAGCAGCCGGAAAACAGGGCCCAACACTGAAGCTTTCTTT.

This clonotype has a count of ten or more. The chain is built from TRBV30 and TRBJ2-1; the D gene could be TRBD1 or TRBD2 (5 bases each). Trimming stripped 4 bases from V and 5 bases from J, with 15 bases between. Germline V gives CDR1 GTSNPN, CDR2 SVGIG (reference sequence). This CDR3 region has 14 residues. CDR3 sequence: CAWIVTGPNNEQFF. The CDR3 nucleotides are TGTGCCTGGATTGTTACGGGACCGAACAATGAGCAGTTCTTC.

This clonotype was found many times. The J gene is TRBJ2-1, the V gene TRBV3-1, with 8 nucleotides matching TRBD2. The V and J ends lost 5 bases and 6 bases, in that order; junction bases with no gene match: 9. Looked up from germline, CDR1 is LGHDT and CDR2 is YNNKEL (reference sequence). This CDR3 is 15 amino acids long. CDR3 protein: CASSVFGGAGNEQFF. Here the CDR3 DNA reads TGTGCCAGCAGCGTATTCGGGGGGGCTGGCAATGAGCAGTTCTTC.

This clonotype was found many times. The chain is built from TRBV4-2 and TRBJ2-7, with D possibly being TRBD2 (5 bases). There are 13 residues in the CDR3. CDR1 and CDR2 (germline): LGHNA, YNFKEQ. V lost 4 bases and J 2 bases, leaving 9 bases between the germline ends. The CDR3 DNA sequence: TGTGCCAGCAGCCCAGGACTCGCCTACGAGCAGTACTTC. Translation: CASSPGLAYEQYF.

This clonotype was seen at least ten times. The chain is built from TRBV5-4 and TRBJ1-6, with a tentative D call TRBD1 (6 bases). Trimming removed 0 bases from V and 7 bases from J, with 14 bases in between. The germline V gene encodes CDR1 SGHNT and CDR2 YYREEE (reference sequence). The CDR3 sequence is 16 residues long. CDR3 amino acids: CASSLVRGRSNSPLHF. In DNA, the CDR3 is TGTGCCAGCAGCTTGGTCAGGGGAAGAAGCAATTCACCCCTCCACTTT. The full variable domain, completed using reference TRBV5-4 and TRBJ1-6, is ETGVTQSPTHLIKTRGQQVTLRCSSQSGHNTVSWYQQALGQGPQFIFQYYREEENGRGNFPPRFSGLQFPNYSSELNVNALELDDSALYLCASSLVRGRSNSPLHFGNGTRLTVT.

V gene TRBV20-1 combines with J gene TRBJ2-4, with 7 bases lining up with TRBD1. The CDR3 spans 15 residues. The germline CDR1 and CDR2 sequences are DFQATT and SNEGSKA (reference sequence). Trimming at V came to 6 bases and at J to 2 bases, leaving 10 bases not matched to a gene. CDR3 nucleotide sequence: TGCAGTGCCCCGGACAGGACGGGACCCAAAAACATTCAGTACTTC. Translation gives CSAPDRTGPKNIQYF.

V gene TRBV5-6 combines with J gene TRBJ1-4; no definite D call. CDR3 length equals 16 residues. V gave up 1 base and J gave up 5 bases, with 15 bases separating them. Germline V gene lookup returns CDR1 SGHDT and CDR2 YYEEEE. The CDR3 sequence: CASSLSLQILNEKLFF. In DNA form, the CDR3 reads TGTGCCAGCAGCTTGAGCCTACAAATTTTAAATGAAAAACTGTTTTTT. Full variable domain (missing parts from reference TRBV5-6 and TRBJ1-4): DAGVTQSPTHLIKTRGQQVTLRCSPKSGHDTVSWYQQALGQGPQFIFQYYEEEERQRGNFPDRFSGHQFPNYSSELNVNALLLGDSALYLCASSLSLQILNEKLFFGSGTQLSVL.

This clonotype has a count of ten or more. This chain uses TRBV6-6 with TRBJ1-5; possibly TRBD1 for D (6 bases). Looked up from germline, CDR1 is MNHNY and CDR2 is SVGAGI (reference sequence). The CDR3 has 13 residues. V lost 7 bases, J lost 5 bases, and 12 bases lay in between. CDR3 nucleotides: TGTGCCAGCAATACAGGGAAGGATCAGCCCCAGCATTTT. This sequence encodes CASNTGKDQPQHF.

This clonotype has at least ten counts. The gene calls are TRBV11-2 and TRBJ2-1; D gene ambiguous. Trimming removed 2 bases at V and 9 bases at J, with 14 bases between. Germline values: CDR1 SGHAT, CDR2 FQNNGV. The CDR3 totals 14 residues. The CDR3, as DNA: TGTGCCAGCAGCTTACGTCGCGCGGACGGTGAGCAGTTCTTC. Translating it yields CASSLRRADGEQFF. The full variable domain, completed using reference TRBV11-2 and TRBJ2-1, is EAGVAQSPRYKIIEKRQSVAFWCNPISGHATLYWYQQILGQGPKLLIQFQNNGVVDDSQLPKDRFSAERLKGVDSTLKIQPAKLEDSAVYLCASSLRRADGEQFFGPGTRLTVL.

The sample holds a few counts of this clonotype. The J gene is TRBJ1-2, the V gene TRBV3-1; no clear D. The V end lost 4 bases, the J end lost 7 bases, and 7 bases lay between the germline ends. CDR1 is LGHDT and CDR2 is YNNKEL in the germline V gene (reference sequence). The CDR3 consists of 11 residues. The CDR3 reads CASSLGFGYTF. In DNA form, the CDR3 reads TGTGCCAGCAGCCTGGGTTTTGGCTACACCTTC.

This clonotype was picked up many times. CDR3 sequence reads: CASSGHGTRDTGELFF. The CDR3 nucleotides read TGTGCCAGCAGCGGACATGGGACTAGGGACACCGGGGAGCTGTTTTTT. The chain uses TRBV7-9 and TRBJ2-2, with 8 positions matching TRBD2. Losses at the gene ends were 5 bases for V and 3 bases for J; bases not matched to a gene: 8. Germline CDR1 is SEHNR and CDR2 is FQNEAQ (reference sequence). The CDR3 contains 16 residues.

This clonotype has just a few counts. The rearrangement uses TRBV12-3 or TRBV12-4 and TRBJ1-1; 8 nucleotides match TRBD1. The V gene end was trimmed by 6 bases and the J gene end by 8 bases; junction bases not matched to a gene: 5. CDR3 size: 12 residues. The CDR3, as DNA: TGTGCCAGCAGCTCCGACAGGGGAGAAGCTTTCTTT. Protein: CASSSDRGEAFF.

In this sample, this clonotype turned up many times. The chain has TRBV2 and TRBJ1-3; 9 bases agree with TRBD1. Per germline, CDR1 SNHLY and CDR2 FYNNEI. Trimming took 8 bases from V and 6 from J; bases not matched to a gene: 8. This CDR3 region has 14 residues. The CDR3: CASAGQGPENTIYF. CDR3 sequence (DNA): TGTGCCAGCGCAGGACAGGGGCCAGAAAACACCATATATTTT.